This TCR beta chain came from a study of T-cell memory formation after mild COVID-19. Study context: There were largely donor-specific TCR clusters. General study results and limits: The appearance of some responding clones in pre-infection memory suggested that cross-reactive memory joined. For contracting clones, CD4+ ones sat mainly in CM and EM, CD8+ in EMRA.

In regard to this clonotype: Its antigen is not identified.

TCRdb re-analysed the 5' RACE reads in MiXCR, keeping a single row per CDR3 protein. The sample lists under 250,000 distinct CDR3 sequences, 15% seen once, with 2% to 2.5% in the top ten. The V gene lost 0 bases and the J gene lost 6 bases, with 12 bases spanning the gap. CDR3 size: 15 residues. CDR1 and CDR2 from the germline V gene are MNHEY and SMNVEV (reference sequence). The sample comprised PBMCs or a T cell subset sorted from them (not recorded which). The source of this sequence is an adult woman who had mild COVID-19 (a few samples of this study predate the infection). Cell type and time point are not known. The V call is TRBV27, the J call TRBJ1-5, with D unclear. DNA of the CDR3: TGTGCCAGCAGTTTATCGAGCCGGGTTGGTCAGCCCCAGCATTTT. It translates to CASSLSSRVGQPQHF.